This note documents a single T cell receptor beta chain sequence. Its antigen remains unknown. The data stem from a study of blood T cells in healthy people across ages. Study-wide results and limits: Whereas aged donors had fewer naive CD4+ cells, long-lived donors had more of them and higher diversity.

Looked up from germline, CDR1 is LGHNA and CDR2 is YNFKEQ. The CDR3 spans 18 residues. V shed 0 bases and J shed 0 bases, with 17 bases lying between them. PCR was performed a second time for about 7 to 12 cycles using a sample-barcoded 5' primer and a J-beta primer mix. TCRdb ran MiXCR on the 5' RACE reads and lists one entry per CDR3 protein. The data show some 880,000 distinct CDR3 sequences, around 36% seen once. Healthy Caucasians from Russia aged about 6 to 90 served as donors. The sequenced sample consisted of blood. The receptor comes from a man aged 18-30 years in good health. V usage is TRBV4-2 and J usage is TRBJ1-2; D ambiguous. The CDR3 spells CASSQEGPPSKANYGYTF. The CDR3 DNA is TGTGCCAGCAGCCAAGAAGGACCCCCCTCTAAAGCTAACTATGGCTACACCTTC.